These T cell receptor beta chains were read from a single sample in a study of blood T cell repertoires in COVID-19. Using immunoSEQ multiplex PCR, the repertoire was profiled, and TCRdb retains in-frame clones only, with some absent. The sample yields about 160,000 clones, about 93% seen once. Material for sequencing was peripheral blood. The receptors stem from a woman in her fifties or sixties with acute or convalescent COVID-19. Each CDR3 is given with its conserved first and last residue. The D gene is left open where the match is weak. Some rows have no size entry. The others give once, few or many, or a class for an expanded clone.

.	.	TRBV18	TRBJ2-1	TGTGCCAGCTCACCACTAGGTTCGGGAGAGAGGAATGAGCAGTTCTTC	CASSPLGSGERNEQFF
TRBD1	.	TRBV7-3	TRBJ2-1	TGTGCCAGCAGCTTAGACAGGGGGCGCAATGAGCAGTTCTTC	CASSLDRGRNEQFF
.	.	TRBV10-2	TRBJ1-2	TGCGCCAGCAGTGAGTCGAGGAACTATGGCTACACCTTC	CASSESRNYGYTF
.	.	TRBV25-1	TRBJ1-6	TGTGCCAGCAGTGAAGACAGGCGGCGGCATAATTCACCCCTCCACTTT	CASSEDRRRHNSPLHF
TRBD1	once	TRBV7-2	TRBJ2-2	TGTGCCAGCAGACGAACGTACAGGGGGCGCGACGGGGAGCTGTTTTTT	CASRRTYRGRDGELFF
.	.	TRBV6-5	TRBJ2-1	TGTGCCAGCAGTTACTCATCGCGGAATGAGCAGTTCTTC	CASSYSSRNEQFF
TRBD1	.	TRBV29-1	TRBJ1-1	TGCAGCGCTTCTTCAGGACAGGGTAACACTGAAGCTTTCTTT	CSASSGQGNTEAFF
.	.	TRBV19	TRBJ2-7	TGTGCCAGTAGTATGCGGGGCCCTCCCTCATTATCCGGGTCAAGCTACGAGCAGTACTTC	CASSMRGPPSLSGSSYEQYF
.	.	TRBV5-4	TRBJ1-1	TGTGCCAGCAGCTTGGCCGGAGGGCTTGCGGCTTTCTTT	CASSLAGGLAAFF
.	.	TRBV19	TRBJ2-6	TGTGCCAGTAGGGAGGGCCCGCAGGTCCTGACTTTC	CASREGPQVLTF
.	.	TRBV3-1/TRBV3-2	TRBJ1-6	TGTGCCAGCAGCGCCGGGACATCTATCCTTTCACCCCTCCACTTT	CASSAGTSILSPLHF
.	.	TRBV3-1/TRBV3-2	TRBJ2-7	TGTGCCAGCAGCCAAGCGGCAGGGCCGATATACGAGCAGTACTTC	CASSQAAGPIYEQYF
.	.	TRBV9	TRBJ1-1	TGTGCCAGCAGCGTAGATGGGAGGGTAGCTTTCTTT	CASSVDGRVAFF
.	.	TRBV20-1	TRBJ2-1	TGCAGTTTCTGGAGACGGAGTAAGCAGTTCTTC	CSFWRRSKQFF
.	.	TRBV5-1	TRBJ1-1	TGCGCCAGCAGACTTGACACGAACACTGAAGCTTTCTTT	CASRLDTNTEAFF
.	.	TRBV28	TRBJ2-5	TGTGCCAGCAGTTTGCCTCAGGGGGGGACCCAGTACTTC	CASSLPQGGTQYF
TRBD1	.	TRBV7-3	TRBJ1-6	TGTGCCAGCAGCCCGCAGGGGGGCAAATCACCCCTCCACTTT	CASSPQGGKSPLHF
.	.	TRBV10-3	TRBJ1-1	TGTGCCATCAGGCAACGTAAGGAGATTTTGAACACTGAAGCTTTCTTT	CAIRQRKEILNTEAFF
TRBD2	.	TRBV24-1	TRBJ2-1	TGTGCCACCGAGAAGTCGGGCCAGGGGTTTCAGCGGGAGATGAGCAATGAGCAGTTCTTC	CATEKSGQGFQREMSNEQFF
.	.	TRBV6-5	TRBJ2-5	TGTGCCAGCAGTCCCGACAGAGAGACCCAGTACTTC	CASSPDRETQYF
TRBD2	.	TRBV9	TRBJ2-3	TGTGCCAGCAACCCGCGGGGGGGAAGCACAGATACGCAGTATTTT	CASNPRGGSTDTQYF
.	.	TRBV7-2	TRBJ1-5	TGTGCCAGCAGCCCCATGGGGGACACGGACCGCAGTCAGCCCCAGCATTTT	CASSPMGDTDRSQPQHF
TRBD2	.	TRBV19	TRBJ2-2	TGTGCCAGTAGTATGACCATAAGGCGGACTAGCGGGGGAAGTACCGGGGAGCTGTTTTTT	CASSMTIRRTSGGSTGELFF
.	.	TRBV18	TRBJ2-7	TGTGCCAGCTCAATGTCTAGTCGGACCTACGAGCAGTACTTC	CASSMSSRTYEQYF
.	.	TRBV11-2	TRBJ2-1	TGTGCCAGCAGCCGGACTCCCAATGAGCAGTTCTTC	CASSRTPNEQFF
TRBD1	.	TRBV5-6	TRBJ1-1	TGTGCCAGCAGCTTGGTGGGACAGGGAGAAGCTTTCTTT	CASSLVGQGEAFF
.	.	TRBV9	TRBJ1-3	TGTGCCAGCAGCCCATCAGACTCGCTATCTGGAAACACCATATATTTT	CASSPSDSLSGNTIYF
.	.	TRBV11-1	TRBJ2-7	TGTGCCAGCAGCTTAGAGGAGGGATACGAGCAGTACTTC	CASSLEEGYEQYF
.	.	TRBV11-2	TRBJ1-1	TGTGCCAGCAGCTTGGGAGGCCCGCAAGCTTTCTTT	CASSLGGPQAFF
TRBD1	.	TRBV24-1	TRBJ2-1	TGTGCCACCATGGGGACAGGGAGCTCCTACAATGAGCAGTTCTTC	CATMGTGSSYNEQFF
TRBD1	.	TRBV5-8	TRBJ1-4	TGTGCCAGCAGCCTAGGGACAGGGGGCTCCGAAGAAAAACTGTTTTTT	CASSLGTGGSEEKLFF
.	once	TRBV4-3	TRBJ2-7	TGCGCCAGCAGCCAAGGACCGGCGGGCAACGGCCACGAGCAGTACTTC	CASSQGPAGNGHEQYF
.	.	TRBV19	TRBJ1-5	TGTGCCAGTACCCCCGCGTATAGCAATCAGCCCCAGCATTTT	CASTPAYSNQPQHF
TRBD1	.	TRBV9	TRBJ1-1	TGTGCCAGCAGCCCCTGGGGACAGGGCGATACTGAAGCTTTCTTT	CASSPWGQGDTEAFF
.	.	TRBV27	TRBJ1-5	TGTGCCAGCAGTTTATTCGCGGGGAATCAGCCCCAGCATTTT	CASSLFAGNQPQHF
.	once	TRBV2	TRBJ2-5	TGTGCCAGCAGCTTAGAGACCCAGTACTTC	CASSLETQYF
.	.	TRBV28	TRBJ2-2	TGTGCCAGCAGCCTTTCTACAGGGCAATGGGGAACCGGGGAGCTGTTTTTT	CASSLSTGQWGTGELFF
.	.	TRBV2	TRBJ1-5	TGTGCCAGCAGTGAAGTGAGCATCACTCAGCCCCAGCATTTT	CASSEVSITQPQHF
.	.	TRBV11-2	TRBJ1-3	TGTGCCAGCAGCTCTAGGGTCGGGGGAGGAAACACCATATATTTT	CASSSRVGGGNTIYF
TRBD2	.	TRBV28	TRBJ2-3	TGTGCCAGCACCCCGACTAGCGGGGGACAAGATACGCAGTATTTT	CASTPTSGGQDTQYF
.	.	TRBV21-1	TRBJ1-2	TGTGCCAGCAGCAAAGGAGGCGGATCGGGCTACACCTTC	CASSKGGGSGYTF
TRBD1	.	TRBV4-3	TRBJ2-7	TGCGCCAGCAGCCAGAACAGGGGTGGCTACGAGCAGTACTTC	CASSQNRGGYEQYF
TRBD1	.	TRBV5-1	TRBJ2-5	TGCGCCAGCAGATACGGGGACAGATACCAAGAGACCCAGTACTTC	CASRYGDRYQETQYF
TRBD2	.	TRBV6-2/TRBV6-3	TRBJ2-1	TGTGCCAGCAGTTACTCGAGACCGGGAGGTACCCTGGGCAATGAGCAGTTCTTC	CASSYSRPGGTLGNEQFF
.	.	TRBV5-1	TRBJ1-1	TGCGCCAGCAGCTTGGACCGCTCTGCAGGTGAAGCTTTCTTT	CASSLDRSAGEAFF
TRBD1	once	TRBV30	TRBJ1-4	TGTGCCTGGCAAACAGGGGGCTCAGGTGAAAAACTGTTTTTT	CAWQTGGSGEKLFF
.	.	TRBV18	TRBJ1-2	TGTGCCAGCTCACCGCAAAACACTGGAGGTTTTCAGTTAGGCTACACCTTC	CASSPQNTGGFQLGYTF
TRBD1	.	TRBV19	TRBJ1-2	TGTGCCAGTATTTGGTCCTCGGGACAGAATGTCGGCTACACCTTC	CASIWSSGQNVGYTF
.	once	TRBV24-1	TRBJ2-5	TGTGCCACCAGTGATTTGCGAGGGGGAGAGACCCAGTACTTC	CATSDLRGGETQYF
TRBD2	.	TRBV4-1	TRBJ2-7	TGCGCCAGCAGCCAAGGAGCGGGGGCCTACGAGCAGTACTTC	CASSQGAGAYEQYF
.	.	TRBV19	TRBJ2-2	TGTGCCAGTAGTATGCAGGGGATGTGGGACACCGGGGAGCTGTTTTTT	CASSMQGMWDTGELFF
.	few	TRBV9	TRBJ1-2	TGTGCCAGCAGCGATGTACAGGGCACTAATGGCTACACCTTC	CASSDVQGTNGYTF